The clone carrying this T cell receptor (beta chain) appeared a few times. Authors' methods: Reference gene primers were amplified, and this amplification served to estimate nucleated cell counts. Data came from immunoSEQ multiplex PCR; TCRdb stores just in-frame clones and leaves some out. V and J calls and clone size are given by that table; D and trimming were obtained from the DNA. In the table there are 280,000 or so clones, about 85% of which are singletons. Participants had their cohort set by participant-reported clinical history. V shed 2 bases and J shed 7 bases, with 15 bases lying between them. In germline, CDR1 is GTSNPN, CDR2 SVGIG (reference sequence). CDR3 length: 15 residues. This entry comes from a study of blood T cell repertoires in COVID-19. Study-wide background: T cells, B-cell-depleted T cells, or PBMCs provided the cDNA or gDNA that served as material.

The receptor's source is a woman in her fifties or sixties who had recovered from COVID-19. This chain links TRBV30 with TRBJ1-6; possibly TRBD1 for D (5 bases). Sequencing was performed on PBMCs or T cells enriched from blood (not recorded which). Here the CDR3 DNA reads TGTGCCTGGAGTCCTCTGGGGGGTTACAATTCACCCCTCCACTTT. Amino acid sequence: CAWSPLGGYNSPLHF.